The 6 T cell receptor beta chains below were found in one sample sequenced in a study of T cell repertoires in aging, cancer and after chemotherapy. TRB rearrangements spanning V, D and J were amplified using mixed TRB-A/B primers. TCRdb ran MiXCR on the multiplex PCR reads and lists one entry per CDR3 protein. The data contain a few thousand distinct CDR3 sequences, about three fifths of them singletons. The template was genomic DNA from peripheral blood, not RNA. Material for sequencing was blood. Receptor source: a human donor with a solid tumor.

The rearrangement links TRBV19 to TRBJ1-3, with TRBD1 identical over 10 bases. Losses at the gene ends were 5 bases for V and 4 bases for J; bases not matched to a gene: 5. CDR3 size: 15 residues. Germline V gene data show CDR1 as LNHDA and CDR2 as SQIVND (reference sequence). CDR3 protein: CASSSTGGEGNTIYF. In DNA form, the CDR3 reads TGTGCCAGTAGTTCGACAGGGGGCGAAGGAAACACCATATATTTT.

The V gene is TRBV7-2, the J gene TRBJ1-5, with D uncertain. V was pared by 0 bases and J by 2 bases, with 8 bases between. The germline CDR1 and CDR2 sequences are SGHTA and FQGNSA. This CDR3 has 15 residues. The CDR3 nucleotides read TGTGCCAGCAGCTTAGCAGGTTCCGGCAATCAGCCCCAGCATTTT. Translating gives CASSLAGSGNQPQHF.

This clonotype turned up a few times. The CDR3 is CSAKTGAGGTDTQYF. For the CDR3, the DNA is TGCAGCGCCAAGACAGGGGCGGGAGGCACAGATACGCAGTATTTT. This chain links TRBV29-1 with TRBJ2-3; D might be TRBD1 (8 bases). The CDR3 is 15 residues long. Germline V gene lookup returns CDR1 SQVTM and CDR2 ANQGSEA. V dropped 7 bases and J dropped 1 base, with 18 bases sitting between them.

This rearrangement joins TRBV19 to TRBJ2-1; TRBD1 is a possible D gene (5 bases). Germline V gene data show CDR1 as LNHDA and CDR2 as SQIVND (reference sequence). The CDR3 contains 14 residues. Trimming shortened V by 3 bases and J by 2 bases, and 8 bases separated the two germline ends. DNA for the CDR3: TGTGCCAGTAGTATCTTAGGGGCCTACAATGAGCAGTTCTTC. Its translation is CASSILGAYNEQFF. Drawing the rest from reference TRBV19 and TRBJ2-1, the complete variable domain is DGGITQSPKYLFRKEGQNVTLSCEQNLNHDAMYWYRQDPGQGLRLIYYSQIVNDFQKGDIAEGYSVSREKKESFPLTVTSAQKNPTAFYLCASSILGAYNEQFFGPGTRLTVL.

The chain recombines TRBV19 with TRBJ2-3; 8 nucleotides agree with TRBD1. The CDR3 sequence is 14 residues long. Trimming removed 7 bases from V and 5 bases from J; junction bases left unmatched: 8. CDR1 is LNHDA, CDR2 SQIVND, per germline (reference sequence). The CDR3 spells CASTPTGGGDTQYF. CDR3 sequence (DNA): TGTGCCAGTACTCCCACAGGGGGAGGAGATACGCAGTATTTT.

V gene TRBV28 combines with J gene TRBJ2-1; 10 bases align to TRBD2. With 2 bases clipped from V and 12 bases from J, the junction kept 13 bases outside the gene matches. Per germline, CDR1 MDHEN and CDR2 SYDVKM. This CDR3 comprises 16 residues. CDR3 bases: TGTGCCAGCAGTTTAAATAACCTAGCGGGAGTGGGGGGGCAGTTCTTC. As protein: CASSLNNLAGVGGQFF.